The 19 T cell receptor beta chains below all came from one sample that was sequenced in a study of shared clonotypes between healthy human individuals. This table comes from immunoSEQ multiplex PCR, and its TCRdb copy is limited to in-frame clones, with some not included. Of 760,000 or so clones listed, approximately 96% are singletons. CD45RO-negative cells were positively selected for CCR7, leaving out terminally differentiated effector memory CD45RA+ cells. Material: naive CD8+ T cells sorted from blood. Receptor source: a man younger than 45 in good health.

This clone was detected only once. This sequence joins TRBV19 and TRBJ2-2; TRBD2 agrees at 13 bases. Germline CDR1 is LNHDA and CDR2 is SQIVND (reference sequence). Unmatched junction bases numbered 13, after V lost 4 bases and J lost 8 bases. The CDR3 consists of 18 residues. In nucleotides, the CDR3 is TGTGCCAGTAGTACCCTCCCTGGACTAGCGGGAGTGGAGGGGGAGCTGTTTTTT. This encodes CASSTLPGLAGVEGELFF.

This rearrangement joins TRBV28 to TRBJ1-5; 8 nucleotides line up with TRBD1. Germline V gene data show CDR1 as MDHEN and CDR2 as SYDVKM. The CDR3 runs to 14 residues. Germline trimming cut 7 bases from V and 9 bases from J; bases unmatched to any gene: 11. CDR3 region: CASTRQGPFTPQHF. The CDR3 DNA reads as TGTGCCAGCACCCGACAGGGGCCTTTCACGCCCCAGCATTTT.

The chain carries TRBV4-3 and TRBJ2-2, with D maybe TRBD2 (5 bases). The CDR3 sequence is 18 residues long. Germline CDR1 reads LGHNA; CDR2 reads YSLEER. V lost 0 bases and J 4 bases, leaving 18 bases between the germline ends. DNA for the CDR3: TGCGCCAGCAGCCAAGATGGGCCCGCAACTAGTAGCACCGGGGAGCTGTTTTTT. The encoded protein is CASSQDGPATSSTGELFF.

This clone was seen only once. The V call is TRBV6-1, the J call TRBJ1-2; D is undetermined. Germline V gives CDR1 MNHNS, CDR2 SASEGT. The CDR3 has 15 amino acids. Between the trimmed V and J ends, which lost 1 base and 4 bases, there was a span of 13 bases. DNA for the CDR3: TGTGCCAGCAGTGAAGGAGGCTACAGTGGCTATGGCTACACCTTC. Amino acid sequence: CASSEGGYSGYGYTF.

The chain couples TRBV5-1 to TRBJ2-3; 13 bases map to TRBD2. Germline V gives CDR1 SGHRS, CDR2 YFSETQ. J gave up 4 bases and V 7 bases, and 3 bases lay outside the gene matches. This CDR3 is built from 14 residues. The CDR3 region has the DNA TGCGCCAGCGGGACTAGCGGGAATTCAGATACGCAGTATTTT. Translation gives CASGTSGNSDTQYF.

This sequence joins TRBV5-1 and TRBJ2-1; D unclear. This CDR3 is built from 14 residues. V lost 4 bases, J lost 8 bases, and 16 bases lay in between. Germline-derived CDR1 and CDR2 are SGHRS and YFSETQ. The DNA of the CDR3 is TGCGCCAGCAGCCCGACGTGGGGTTGGGATGAGCAGTTCTTC. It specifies CASSPTWGWDEQFF.

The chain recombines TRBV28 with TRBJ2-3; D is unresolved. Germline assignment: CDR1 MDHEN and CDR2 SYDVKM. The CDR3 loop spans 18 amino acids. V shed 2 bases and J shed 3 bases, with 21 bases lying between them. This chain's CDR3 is CASSLRSTGRATTDTQYF. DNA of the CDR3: TGTGCCAGCAGTTTACGATCGACCGGACGGGCCACGACAGATACGCAGTATTTT.

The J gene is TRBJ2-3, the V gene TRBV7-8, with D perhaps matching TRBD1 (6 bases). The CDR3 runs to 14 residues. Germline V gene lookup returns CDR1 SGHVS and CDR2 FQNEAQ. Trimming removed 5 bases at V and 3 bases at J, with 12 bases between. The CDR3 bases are TGTGCCAGCAGCCCTCCTACAGGGACAGATACGCAGTATTTT. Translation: CASSPPTGTDTQYF.

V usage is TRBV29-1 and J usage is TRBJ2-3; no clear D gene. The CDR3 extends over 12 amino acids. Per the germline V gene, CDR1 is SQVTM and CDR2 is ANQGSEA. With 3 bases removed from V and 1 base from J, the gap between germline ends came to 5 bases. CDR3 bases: TGCAGCGTTGATGGTCGCACAGATACGCAGTATTTT. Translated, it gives CSVDGRTDTQYF.

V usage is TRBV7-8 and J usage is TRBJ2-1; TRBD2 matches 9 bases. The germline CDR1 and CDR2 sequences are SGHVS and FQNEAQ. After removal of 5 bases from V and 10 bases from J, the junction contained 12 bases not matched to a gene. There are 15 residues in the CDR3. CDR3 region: CASSPPGIAGVEQFF. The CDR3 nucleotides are TGTGCCAGCAGCCCCCCCGGGATAGCGGGAGTGGAGCAGTTCTTC. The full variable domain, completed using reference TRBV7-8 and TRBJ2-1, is GAGVSQSPRYKVAKRGQDVALRCDPISGHVSLFWYQQALGQGPEFLTYFQNEAQLDKSGLPSDRFFAERPEGSVSTLKIQRTQQEDSAVYLCASSPPGIAGVEQFFGPGTRLTVL.

CDR3 coding DNA: TGCGCCAGCAGCCCCGTGGGCAGAGGGTACAATGAGCAGTTCTTC. It encodes CASSPVGRGYNEQFF. This chain connects TRBV4-1 to TRBJ2-1; a weak D match, TRBD2 (5 bases). CDR1 and CDR2 from the germline V gene are MGHRA and YSYEKL. The CDR3 is made up of 15 amino acids. The V gene lost 4 bases and the J gene lost 4 bases, with 14 bases spanning the gap.

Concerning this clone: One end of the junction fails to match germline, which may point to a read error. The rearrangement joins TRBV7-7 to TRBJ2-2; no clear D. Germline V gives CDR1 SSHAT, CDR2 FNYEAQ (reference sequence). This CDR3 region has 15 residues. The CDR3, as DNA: TGTGCTAGCAGCTTAGAGGATCGAAGTAACGGGGAGCTGTTTTTT. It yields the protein CASSLEDRSNGELFF.

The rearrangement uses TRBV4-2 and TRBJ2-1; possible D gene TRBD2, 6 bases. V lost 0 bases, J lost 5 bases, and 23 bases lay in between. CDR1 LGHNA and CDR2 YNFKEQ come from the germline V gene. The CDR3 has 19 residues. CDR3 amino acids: CASSQDVAGTLAIHNEQFF. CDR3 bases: TGTGCCAGCAGCCAAGATGTTGCAGGGACTCTAGCGATCCACAATGAGCAGTTCTTC.

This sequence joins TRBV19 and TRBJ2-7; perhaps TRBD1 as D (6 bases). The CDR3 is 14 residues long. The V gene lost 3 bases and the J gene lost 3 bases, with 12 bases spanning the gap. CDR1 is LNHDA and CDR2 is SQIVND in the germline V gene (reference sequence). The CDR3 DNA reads TGTGCCAGTAGTATCTATGGGGGCGACTACGAGCAGTACTTC. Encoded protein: CASSIYGGDYEQYF.

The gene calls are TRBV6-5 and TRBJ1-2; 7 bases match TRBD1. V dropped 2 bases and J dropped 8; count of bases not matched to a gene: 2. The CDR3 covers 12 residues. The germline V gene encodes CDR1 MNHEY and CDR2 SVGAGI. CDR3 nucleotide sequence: TGTGCCAGCAGTTACGGGGACAGCGGCTACACCTTC. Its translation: CASSYGDSGYTF.

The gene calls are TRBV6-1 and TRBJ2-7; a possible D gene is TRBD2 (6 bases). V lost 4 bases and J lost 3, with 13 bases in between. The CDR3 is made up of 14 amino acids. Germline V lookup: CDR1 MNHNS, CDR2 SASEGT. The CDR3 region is CASSGYPGSYEQYF. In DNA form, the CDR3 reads TGTGCCAGCAGTGGTTACCCCGGGAGCTACGAGCAGTACTTC.

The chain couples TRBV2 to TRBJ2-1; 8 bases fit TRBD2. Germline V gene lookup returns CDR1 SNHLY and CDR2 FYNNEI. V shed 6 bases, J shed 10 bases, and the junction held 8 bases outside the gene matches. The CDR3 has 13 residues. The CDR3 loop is CASRGLVSGEQFF. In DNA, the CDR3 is TGTGCCAGCAGGGGACTAGTGTCAGGGGAGCAGTTCTTC. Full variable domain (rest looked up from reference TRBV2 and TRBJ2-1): EPEVTQTPSHQVTQMGQEVILRCVPISNHLYFYWYRQILGQKVEFLVSFYNNEISEKSEIFDDQFSVERPDGSNFTLKIRSTKLEDSAMYFCASRGLVSGEQFFGPGTRLTVL.

In DNA, the CDR3 is TGTGCCACCAGCCCTGATCGGGTATGGAGCGGGTCCTACGAGCAGTACTTC. Translated, it gives CATSPDRVWSGSYEQYF. The V gene is TRBV15, the J gene TRBJ2-7; TRBD2 is a possible D gene (6 bases). V lost 5 bases to trimming and J lost 1 base, with 21 bases between them. CDR1 LNHNV and CDR2 YYDKDF come from the germline V gene (reference sequence). The CDR3 is 17 amino acids.

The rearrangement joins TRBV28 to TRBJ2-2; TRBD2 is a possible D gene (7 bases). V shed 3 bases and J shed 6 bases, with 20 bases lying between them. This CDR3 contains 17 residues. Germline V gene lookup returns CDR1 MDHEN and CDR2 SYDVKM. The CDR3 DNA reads TGTGCCAGCAGTTTTGCGGGACTCGTAGGGGGGGCCGGGGAGCTGTTTTTT. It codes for CASSFAGLVGGAGELFF.